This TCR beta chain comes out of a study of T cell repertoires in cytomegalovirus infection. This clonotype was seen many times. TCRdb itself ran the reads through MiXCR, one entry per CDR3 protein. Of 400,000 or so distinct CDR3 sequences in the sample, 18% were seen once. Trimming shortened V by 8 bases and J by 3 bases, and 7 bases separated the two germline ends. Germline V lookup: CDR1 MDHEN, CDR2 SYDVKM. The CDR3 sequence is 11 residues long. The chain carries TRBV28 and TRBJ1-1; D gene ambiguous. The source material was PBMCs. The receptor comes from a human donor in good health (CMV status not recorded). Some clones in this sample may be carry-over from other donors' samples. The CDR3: CASSGDTEAFF. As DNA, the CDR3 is TGTGCCAGCTCCGGGGACACTGAAGCTTTCTTT.